This T cell receptor (beta chain) was found in a study of control samples from healthy donors and cancer patients. The CDR3 spans 13 residues. Germline CDR1 is SGHTA and CDR2 is FQGTGA. V lost 2 bases to trimming and J lost 4 bases, with 7 bases between them. The data were produced by immunoSEQ multiplex PCR, yet TCRdb's version contains in-frame clones alone and is incomplete. This table holds about 250,000 clones, roughly 80% found once. This TCR came from a woman aged 55-75 years with lung cancer. Input material: PBMCs. The chain employs TRBV7-3 and TRBJ2-3; D not resolved. The CDR3 sequence is CASSLLTSDTQYF. The CDR3 DNA reads TGTGCCAGCAGCTTACTCACTTCAGATACGCAGTATTTT.